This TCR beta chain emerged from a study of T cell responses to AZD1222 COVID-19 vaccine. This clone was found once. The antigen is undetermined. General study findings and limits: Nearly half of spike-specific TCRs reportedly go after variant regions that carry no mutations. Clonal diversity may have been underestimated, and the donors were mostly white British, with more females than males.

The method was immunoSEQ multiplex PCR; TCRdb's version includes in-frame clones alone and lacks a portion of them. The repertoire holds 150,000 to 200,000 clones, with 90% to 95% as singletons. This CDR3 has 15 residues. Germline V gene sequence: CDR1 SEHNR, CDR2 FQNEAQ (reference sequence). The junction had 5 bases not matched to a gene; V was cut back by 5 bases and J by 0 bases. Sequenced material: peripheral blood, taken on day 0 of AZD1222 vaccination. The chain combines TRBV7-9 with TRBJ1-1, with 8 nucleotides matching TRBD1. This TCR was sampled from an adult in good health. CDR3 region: CASSPGQGLNTEAFF. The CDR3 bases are TGTGCCAGCAGCCCAGGACAGGGACTGAACACTGAAGCTTTCTTT.